The present T cell receptor (beta chain) was sequenced within a study of blood T cells in healthy people across ages. Study-wide findings and caveats: Diversity estimates from one million T cells were considered underestimates. Among T cells, TCR beta diversity per million cells dropped roughly linearly as age rose.

The germline V and J ends were trimmed by 5 bases and 5 bases, with 10 bases remaining between them. Germline loops: CDR1 LGHNA, CDR2 YNFKEQ. The CDR3 consists of 13 residues. A note on this clonotype: What it recognizes is unknown.

Sample-barcoded 5' priming and a J-beta primer mix drove a second PCR of 7 to 11 cycles. TCRdb ran MiXCR on the 5' RACE reads and lists one entry per CDR3 protein. The sample yields hundreds of thousands of distinct CDR3 sequences, about half seen once. Healthy Caucasian individuals from Russia aged roughly 6 to 90 served as donors. The specimen was blood. This clonotype was sampled from a woman aged 55 to 70 in good health. The V gene is TRBV4-2, the J gene TRBJ2-1; D remains unclear. The CDR3 protein is CASSYYRDNEQFF. The CDR3 DNA reads as TGTGCCAGCAGCTACTACAGAGACAATGAGCAGTTCTTC.